This entry is about one TCR beta chain. CDR3 length: 16 residues. Germline assignment: CDR1 DFQATT and CDR2 SNEGSKA (reference sequence). V was cut by 3 bases and J by 4 bases, with 18 bases left in between. Amplified regions were TCR beta CDR3 sequences from RNA transcripts. HTBI primers were employed in a first-round RT-PCR of the TCR CDR3. TCRdb processed the multiplex PCR reads anew with MiXCR; each CDR3 protein has one entry. The profile shows hundreds of thousands of distinct CDR3 sequences, about a sixth of them singletons. A Clinical Activity Score of at least 3, a NOSPECS grade of at least 4 and a duration under 3 months were recorded in the ophthalmopathy patients. Lactation, pregnancy, other autoimmune disease or uncontrolled infection led to exclusion of patients. This entry comes from a study of T cells in Graves' hyperthyroidism and ophthalmopathy.

This receptor was identified in a woman aged 40 to 55 with Graves' ophthalmopathy. The chain couples TRBV20-1 to TRBJ2-2; D perhaps matches TRBD1 (6 bases). The sample taken for sequencing was blood. The CDR3 nucleotides read TGCAGTGCTAGGGCAGTGGGGGCCTATGTCACCGGGGAGCTGTTTTTT. It translates to CSARAVGAYVTGELFF.